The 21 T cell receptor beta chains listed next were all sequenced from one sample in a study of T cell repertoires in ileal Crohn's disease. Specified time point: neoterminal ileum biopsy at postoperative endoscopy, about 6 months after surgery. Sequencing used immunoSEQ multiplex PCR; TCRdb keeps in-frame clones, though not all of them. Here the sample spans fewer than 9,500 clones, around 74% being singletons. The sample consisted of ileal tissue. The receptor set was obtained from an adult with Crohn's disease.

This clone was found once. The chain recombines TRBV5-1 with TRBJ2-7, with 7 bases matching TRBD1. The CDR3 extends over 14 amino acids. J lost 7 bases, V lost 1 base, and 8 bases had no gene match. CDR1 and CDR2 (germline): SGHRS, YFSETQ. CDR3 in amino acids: CASSLMDRTLEQYF. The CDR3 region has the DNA TGCGCCAGCAGCTTGATGGACAGGACGCTTGAGCAGTACTTC.

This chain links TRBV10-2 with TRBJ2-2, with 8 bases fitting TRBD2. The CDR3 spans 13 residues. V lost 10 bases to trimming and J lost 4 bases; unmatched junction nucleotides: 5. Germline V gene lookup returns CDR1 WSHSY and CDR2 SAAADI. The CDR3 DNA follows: TGCGCCATATCCGGGACTAGCACCGGGGAGCTGTTTTTT. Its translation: CAISGTSTGELFF.

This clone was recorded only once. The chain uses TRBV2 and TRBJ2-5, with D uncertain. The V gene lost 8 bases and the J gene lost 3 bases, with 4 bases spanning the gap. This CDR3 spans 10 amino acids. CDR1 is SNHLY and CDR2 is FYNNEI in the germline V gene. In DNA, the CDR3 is TGTGCCAGCCTAGAAGAGACCCAGTACTTC. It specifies CASLEETQYF.

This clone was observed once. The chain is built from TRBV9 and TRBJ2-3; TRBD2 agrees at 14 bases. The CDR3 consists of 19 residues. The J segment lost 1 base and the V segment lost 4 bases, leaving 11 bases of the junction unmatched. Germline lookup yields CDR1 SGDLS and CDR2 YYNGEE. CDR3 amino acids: CASSPGTSGGAGGTDTQYF. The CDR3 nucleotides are TGTGCCAGCAGCCCCGGGACTAGCGGGGGTGCTGGGGGCACAGATACGCAGTATTTT. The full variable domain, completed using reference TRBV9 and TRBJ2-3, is DSGVTQTPKHLITATGQRVTLRCSPRSGDLSVYWYQQSLDQGLQFLIQYYNGEERAKGNILERFSAQQFPDLHSELNLSSLELGDSALYFCASSPGTSGGAGGTDTQYFGPGTRLTVL.

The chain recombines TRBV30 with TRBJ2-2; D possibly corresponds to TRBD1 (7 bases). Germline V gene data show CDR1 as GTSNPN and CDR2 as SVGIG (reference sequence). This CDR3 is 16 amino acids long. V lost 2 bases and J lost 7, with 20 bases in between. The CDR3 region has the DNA TGTGCCTGGAGTCCTGGTCGGGCAGGGGGGAGCGGGGAGCTGTTTTTT. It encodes CAWSPGRAGGSGELFF. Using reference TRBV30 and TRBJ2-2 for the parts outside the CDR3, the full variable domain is SQTIHQWPATLVQPVGSPLSLECTVEGTSNPNLYWYRQAAGRGLQLLFYSVGIGQISSEVPQNLSASRPQDRQFILSSKKLLLSDSGFYLCAWSPGRAGGSGELFFGEGSRLTVL.

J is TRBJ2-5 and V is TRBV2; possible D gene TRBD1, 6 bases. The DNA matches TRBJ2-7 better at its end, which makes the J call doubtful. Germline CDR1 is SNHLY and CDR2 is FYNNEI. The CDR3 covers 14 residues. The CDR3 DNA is TGTGCCAGCAGTTACAGGGAAGAACGAGGCGAGCAGTACTTC. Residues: CASSYREERGEQYF.

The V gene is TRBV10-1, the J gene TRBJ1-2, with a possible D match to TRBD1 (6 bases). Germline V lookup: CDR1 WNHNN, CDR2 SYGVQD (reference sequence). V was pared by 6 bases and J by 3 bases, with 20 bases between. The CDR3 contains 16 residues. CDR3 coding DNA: TGCGCCAGCAGCCCTGGTAGGACAGCACAACACTATGGCTACACCTTC. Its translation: CASSPGRTAQHYGYTF.

CDR3 DNA: TGTGCCTGGAGTTTTCAATCCTACGAGCAGTACTTC. It translates to CAWSFQSYEQYF. J is TRBJ2-7 and V is TRBV30, with D uncertain. V was shortened by 2 bases and J by 1 base, with 6 bases between the two germline ends. This CDR3 spans 12 amino acids. CDR1 is GTSNPN, CDR2 SVGIG, per germline (reference sequence).

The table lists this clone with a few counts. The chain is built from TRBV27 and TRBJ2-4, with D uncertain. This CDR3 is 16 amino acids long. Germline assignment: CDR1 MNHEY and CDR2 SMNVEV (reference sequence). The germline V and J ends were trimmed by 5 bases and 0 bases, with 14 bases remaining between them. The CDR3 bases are TGTGCCAGCAGTCGTGACTCTGTAATAGCCAAAAACATTCAGTACTTC. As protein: CASSRDSVIAKNIQYF.

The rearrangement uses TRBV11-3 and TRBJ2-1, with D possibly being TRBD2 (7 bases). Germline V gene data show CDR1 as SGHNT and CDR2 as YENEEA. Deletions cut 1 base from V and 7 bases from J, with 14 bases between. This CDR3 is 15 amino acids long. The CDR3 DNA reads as TGTGCCAGCAGCTTAGCGTGGGGGGGCTGGAATGAGCAGTTCTTC. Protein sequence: CASSLAWGGWNEQFF.

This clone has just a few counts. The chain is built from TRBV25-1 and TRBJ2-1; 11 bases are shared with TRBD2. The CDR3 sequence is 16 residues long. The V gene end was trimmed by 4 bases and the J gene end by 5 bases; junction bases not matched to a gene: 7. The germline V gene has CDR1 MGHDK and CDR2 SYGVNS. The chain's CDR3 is CASSAGLAAADNEQFF. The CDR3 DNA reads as TGTGCCAGCAGTGCGGGACTAGCGGCCGCCGACAATGAGCAGTTCTTC.

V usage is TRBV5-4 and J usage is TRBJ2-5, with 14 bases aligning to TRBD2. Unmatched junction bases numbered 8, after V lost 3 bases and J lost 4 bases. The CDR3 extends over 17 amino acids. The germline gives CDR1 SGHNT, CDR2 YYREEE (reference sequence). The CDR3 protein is CASSSKTSGGAAETQYF. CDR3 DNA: TGTGCCAGCAGCTCTAAGACTAGCGGGGGGGCCGCAGAGACCCAGTACTTC.

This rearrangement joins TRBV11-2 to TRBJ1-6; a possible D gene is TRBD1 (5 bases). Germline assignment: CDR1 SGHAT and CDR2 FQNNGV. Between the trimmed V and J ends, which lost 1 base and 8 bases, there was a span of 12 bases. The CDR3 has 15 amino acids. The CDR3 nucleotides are TGTGCCAGCAGCTTAGCCGGATCAGGGTATTCACCCCTCCACTTT. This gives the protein CASSLAGSGYSPLHF.

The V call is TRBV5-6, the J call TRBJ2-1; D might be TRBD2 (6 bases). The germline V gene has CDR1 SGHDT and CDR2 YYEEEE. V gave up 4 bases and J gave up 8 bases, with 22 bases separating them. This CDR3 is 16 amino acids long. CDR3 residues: CASSEPPGLSYDEQFF. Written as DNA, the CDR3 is TGTGCCAGCAGCGAACCACCGGGACTTAGTTACGATGAGCAGTTCTTC. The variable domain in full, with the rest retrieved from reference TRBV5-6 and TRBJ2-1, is DAGVTQSPTHLIKTRGQQVTLRCSPKSGHDTVSWYQQALGQGPQFIFQYYEEEERQRGNFPDRFSGHQFPNYSSELNVNALLLGDSALYLCASSEPPGLSYDEQFFGPGTRLTVL.

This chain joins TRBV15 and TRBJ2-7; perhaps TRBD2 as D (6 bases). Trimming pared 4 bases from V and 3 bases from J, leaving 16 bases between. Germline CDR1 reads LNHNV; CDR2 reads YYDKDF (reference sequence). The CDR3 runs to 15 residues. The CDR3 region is CATSTPAGIGYEQYF. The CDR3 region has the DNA TGTGCCACCAGCACCCCCGCGGGAATAGGCTACGAGCAGTACTTC.

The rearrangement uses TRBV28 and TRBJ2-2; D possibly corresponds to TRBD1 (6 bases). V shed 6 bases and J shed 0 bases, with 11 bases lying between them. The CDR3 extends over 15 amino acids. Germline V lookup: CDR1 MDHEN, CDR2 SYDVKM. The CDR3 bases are TGTGCCAGCAGATCCGGGACACCGAACACCGGGGAGCTGTTTTTT. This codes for CASRSGTPNTGELFF. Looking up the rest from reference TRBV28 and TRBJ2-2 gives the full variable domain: DVKVTQSSRYLVKRTGEKVFLECVQDMDHENMFWYRQDPGLGLRLIYFSYDVKMKEKGDIPEGYSVSREKKERFSLILESASTNQTSMYLCASRSGTPNTGELFFGEGSRLTVL.

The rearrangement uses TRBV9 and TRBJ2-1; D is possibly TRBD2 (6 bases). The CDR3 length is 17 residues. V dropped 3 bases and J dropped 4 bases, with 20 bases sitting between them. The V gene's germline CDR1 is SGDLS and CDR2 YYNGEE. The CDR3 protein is CASSAEVGYGSYNEQFF. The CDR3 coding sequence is TGTGCCAGCAGCGCAGAAGTCGGGTACGGGAGTTACAATGAGCAGTTCTTC.

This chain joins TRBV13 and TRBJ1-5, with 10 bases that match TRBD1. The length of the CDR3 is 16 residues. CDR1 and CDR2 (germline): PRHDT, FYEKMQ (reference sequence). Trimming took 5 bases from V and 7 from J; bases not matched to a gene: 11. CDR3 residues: CASSLRGTGAGQPQHF. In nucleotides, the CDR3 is TGTGCCAGCAGCCTACGGGGGACAGGGGCAGGGCAGCCCCAGCATTTT.

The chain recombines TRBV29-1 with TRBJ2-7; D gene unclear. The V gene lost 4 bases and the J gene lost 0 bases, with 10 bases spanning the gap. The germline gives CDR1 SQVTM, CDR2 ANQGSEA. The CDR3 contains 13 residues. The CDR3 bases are TGCAGCGTTGGGCTCCAAAGCTCCTACGAGCAGTACTTC. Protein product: CSVGLQSSYEQYF.

Here the CDR3 reads CASSDSLAGGYEQYF. CDR3 nucleotides: TGTGCCAGCAGTGATTCACTAGCGGGGGGCTACGAGCAGTACTTC. The chain is built from TRBV6-1 and TRBJ2-7; 12 bases line up with TRBD2. CDR3 length: 15 residues. The germline gives CDR1 MNHNS, CDR2 SASEGT. V lost 3 bases, J lost 3 bases, and 3 bases stayed unmatched.

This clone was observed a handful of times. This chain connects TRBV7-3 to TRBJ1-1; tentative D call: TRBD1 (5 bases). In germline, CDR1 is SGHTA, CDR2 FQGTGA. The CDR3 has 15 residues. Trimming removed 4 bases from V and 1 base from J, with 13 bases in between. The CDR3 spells CASSSTGGTNTEAFF. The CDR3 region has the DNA TGTGCCAGCAGCTCGACGGGGGGAACGAACACTGAAGCTTTCTTT.